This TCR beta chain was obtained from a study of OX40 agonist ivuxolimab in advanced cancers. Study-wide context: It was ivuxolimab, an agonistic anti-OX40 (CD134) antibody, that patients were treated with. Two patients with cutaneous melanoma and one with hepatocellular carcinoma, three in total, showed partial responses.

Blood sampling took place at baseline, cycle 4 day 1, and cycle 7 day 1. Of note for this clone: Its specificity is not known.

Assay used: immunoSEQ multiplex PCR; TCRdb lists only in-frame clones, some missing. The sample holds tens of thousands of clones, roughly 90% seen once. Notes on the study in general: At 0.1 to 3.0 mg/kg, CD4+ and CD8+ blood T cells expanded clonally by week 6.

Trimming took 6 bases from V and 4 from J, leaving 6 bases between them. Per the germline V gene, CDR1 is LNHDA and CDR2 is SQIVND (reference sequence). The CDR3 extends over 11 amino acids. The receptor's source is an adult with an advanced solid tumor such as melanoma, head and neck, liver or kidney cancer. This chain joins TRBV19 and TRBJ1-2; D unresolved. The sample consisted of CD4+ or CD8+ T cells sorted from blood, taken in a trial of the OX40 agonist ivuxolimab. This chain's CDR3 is CASRTFYGYTF. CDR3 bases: TGTGCCAGTAGGACCTTCTATGGCTACACCTTC.